Listed here are 14 T cell receptor beta chains from one sample, sequenced in a study of T cells after yellow fever vaccination. TCRdb re-called the 5' RACE reads through MiXCR, storing one row per CDR3 protein. The table has 300,000 or so distinct CDR3 sequences, under 15% seen once. This specimen was CD4+ T cells sorted from PBMCs, taken 45 days after the yellow fever booster vaccination. These receptors all come from a man aged 25 to 45 who received the YFV17D yellow fever vaccine.

This rearrangement joins TRBV20-1 to TRBJ1-1; tentatively, D is TRBD1 (5 bases). Germline V lookup: CDR1 DFQATT, CDR2 SNEGSKA (reference sequence). The CDR3 runs to 13 residues. Trimming pared 7 bases from V and 3 bases from J, leaving 15 bases between. Here the CDR3 DNA reads TGCAGTGGTTCCTCACTGGGGGACACTGAAGCTTTCTTT. Residues: CSGSSLGDTEAFF.

The chain couples TRBV5-1 to TRBJ2-1, with 7 nucleotides matching TRBD2. The CDR3 has 16 residues. V lost 7 bases, J lost 5 bases, and 15 bases stayed unmatched. The germline V gene encodes CDR1 SGHRS and CDR2 YFSETQ. The CDR3 region has the DNA TGCGCCAGCCTTGCGAAACCCGGACTAGGAGACAATGAGCAGTTCTTC. Protein sequence: CASLAKPGLGDNEQFF. The variable domain in full, completed from reference TRBV5-1 and TRBJ2-1, reads KAGVTQTPRYLIKTRGQQVTLSCSPISGHRSVSWYQQTPGQGLQFLFEYFSETQRNKGNFPGRFSGRQFSNSRSEMNVSTLELGDSALYLCASLAKPGLGDNEQFFGPGTRLTVL.

The rearrangement joins TRBV12-3 or TRBV12-4 to TRBJ2-1, with D hard to call. V lost 5 bases to trimming and J lost 9 bases, with 11 bases between them. This CDR3 is built from 12 residues. The DNA for the CDR3 is TGTGCCAGCAGTCCTCCGTTCGCTGAGCAGTTCTTC. It encodes CASSPPFAEQFF.

The gene calls are TRBV10-3 and TRBJ2-3; 11 bases align to TRBD2. V was clipped by 4 bases and J by 7 bases; unmatched bases: 10. The CDR3 contains 16 residues. Germline loops: CDR1 ENHRY, CDR2 SYGVKD. The CDR3 loop reads CAISGALAGAMYTQYF. In DNA form, the CDR3 reads TGTGCCATCAGTGGCGCACTAGCGGGAGCTATGTATACGCAGTATTTT.

V gene TRBV5-1 combines with J gene TRBJ2-7; TRBD1 is a possible D gene (6 bases). CDR1 and CDR2 (germline): SGHRS, YFSETQ. CDR3 length: 14 amino acids. Trimming took 4 bases from V and 3 from J, leaving 14 bases between them. This CDR3 reads CASSLEDRNYEQYF. CDR3 in DNA: TGCGCCAGCAGCCTCGAAGACAGGAACTACGAGCAGTACTTC.

This clonotype was observed a few times. J is TRBJ2-3 and V is TRBV20-1, with TRBD2 identical over 7 bases. The CDR3 runs to 12 residues. The trim removed 3 bases at V and 3 bases at J, leaving 0 bases unmatched. Germline V gives CDR1 DFQATT, CDR2 SNEGSKA (reference sequence). Here the CDR3 DNA reads TGCAGTGCTAGCGGGAGGACAGATACGCAGTATTTT. Its protein product is CSASGRTDTQYF.

This rearrangement joins TRBV27 to TRBJ2-7; 10 nucleotides line up with TRBD1. The CDR3 covers 14 residues. Losses at the gene ends were 5 bases for V and 5 bases for J; bases not matched to a gene: 6. Germline CDR1 reads MNHEY; CDR2 reads SMNVEV (reference sequence). In DNA, the CDR3 is TGTGCCAGCAGTAAGCGACAGGGGGCCCACGAGCAGTACTTC. This codes for CASSKRQGAHEQYF.

V is TRBV5-1 and J is TRBJ2-5; 9 positions agree with TRBD2. The V segment lost 4 bases and the J segment 1 base; nucleotides outside the gene matches: 2. The germline CDR1 and CDR2 sequences are SGHRS and YFSETQ. CDR3 length: 14 residues. The CDR3 loop reads CASSIAGAQETQYF. The DNA of the CDR3 is TGCGCCAGCAGCATAGCGGGAGCCCAAGAGACCCAGTACTTC.

The V gene is TRBV11-2, the J gene TRBJ2-5; the D is unclear. The CDR3 runs to 11 residues. Germline CDR1 and CDR2: SGHAT and FQNNGV. V lost 5 bases to trimming and J lost 7 bases, with 8 bases between them. In DNA, the CDR3 is TGTGCCAGCAGCCAAGTCGGGACCCAGTACTTC. Its translation: CASSQVGTQYF.

CDR3 nucleotide sequence: TGTGCCAGCAGTTTATTCGCCCCCCAAAGGGCTGGGGAGACCCAGTACTTC. Translation gives CASSLFAPQRAGETQYF. The chain joins TRBV27 to TRBJ2-5; D ambiguous. This CDR3 has 17 amino acids. CDR1 and CDR2 from the germline V gene are MNHEY and SMNVEV (reference sequence). V gave up 1 base and J gave up 5 bases, with 20 bases separating them.

This clonotype was observed a few times. The chain employs TRBV10-3 and TRBJ2-6; D not certain. The CDR3 is made up of 11 amino acids. Per the germline V gene, CDR1 is ENHRY and CDR2 is SYGVKD. The V end lost 8 bases, the J end lost 1 base, and 0 bases lay between the germline ends. CDR3: CAISGANVLTF. CDR3 sequence (DNA): TGTGCCATCTCTGGGGCCAACGTCCTGACTTTC.

The chain couples TRBV29-1 to TRBJ1-2, with no clear D. Germline V lookup: CDR1 SQVTM, CDR2 ANQGSEA. The CDR3 spans 14 residues. Deletions cut 0 bases from V and 7 bases from J, with 15 bases between. The CDR3 region is CSVEDAVGFAGYTF. Written as DNA, the CDR3 is TGCAGCGTTGAAGATGCGGTGGGGTTCGCTGGCTACACCTTC.

Many counts were recorded for this clonotype. In DNA, the CDR3 is TGCAGTGCTGACTATCCGGGAAGTTACGAGCAGTACTTC. Its protein product is CSADYPGSYEQYF. The J gene is TRBJ2-7, the V gene TRBV20-1; tentatively, D is TRBD2 (5 bases). V was pared by 5 bases and J by 4 bases, with 15 bases between. CDR3 size: 13 residues. Germline values: CDR1 DFQATT, CDR2 SNEGSKA (reference sequence).

The chain recombines TRBV2 with TRBJ2-2; the D gene is possibly TRBD2 (6 bases). CDR1 and CDR2 (germline): SNHLY, FYNNEI. The CDR3 is 14 residues long. The V end lost 4 bases, the J end lost 7 bases, and 13 bases lay between the germline ends. CDR3 DNA: TGTGCCAGCAGTGTCTACGGGAGAGACGGGGAGCTGTTTTTT. It specifies CASSVYGRDGELFF.